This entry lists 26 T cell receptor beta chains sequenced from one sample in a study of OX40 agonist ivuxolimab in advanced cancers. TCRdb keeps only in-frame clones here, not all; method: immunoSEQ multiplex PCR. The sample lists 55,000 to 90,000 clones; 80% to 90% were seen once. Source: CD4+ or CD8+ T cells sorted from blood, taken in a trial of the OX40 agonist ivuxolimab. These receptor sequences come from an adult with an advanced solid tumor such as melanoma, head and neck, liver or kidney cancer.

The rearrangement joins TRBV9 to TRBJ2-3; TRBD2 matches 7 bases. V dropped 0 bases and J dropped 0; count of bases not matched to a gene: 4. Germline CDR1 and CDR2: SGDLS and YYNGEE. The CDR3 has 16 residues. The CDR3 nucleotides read TGTGCCAGCAGCGTAGGGGTGGGAGGGAGCACAGATACGCAGTATTTT. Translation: CASSVGVGGSTDTQYF.

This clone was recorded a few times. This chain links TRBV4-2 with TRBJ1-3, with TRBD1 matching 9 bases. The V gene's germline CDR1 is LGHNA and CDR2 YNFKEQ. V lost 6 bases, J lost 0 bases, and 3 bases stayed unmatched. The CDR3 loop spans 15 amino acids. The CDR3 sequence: CASRGTGNSGNTIYF. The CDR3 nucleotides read TGTGCCAGCAGAGGGACAGGGAACTCTGGAAACACCATATATTTT.

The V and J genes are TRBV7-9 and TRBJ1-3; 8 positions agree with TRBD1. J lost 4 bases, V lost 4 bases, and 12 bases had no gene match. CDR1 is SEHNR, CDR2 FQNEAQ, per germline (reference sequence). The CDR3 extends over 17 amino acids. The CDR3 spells CASSSNIGQGFGNTIYF. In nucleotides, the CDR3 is TGTGCCAGCAGCTCAAATATCGGACAGGGTTTCGGAAACACCATATATTTT.

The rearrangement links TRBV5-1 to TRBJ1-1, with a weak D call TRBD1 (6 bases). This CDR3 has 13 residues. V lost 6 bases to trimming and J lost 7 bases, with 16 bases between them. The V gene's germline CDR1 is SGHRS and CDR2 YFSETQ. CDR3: CASNPEGGLEAFF. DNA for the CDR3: TGCGCCAGCAACCCGGAGGGGGGACTTGAAGCTTTCTTT.

The CDR3 protein is CASSSPSWDRGSEQYF. Written as DNA, the CDR3 is TGTGCCAGCAGTTCCCCCTCGTGGGACAGGGGGAGCGAGCAGTACTTC. The V and J genes are TRBV28 and TRBJ2-7, with TRBD1 identical over 11 bases. CDR1 is MDHEN and CDR2 is SYDVKM in the germline V gene. V lost 4 bases, J lost 6 bases, and 11 bases stayed unmatched. The CDR3 totals 16 residues.

The CDR3 DNA is TGTGCCAGCAGCTTCAGGTCCTCACTGGGGGAGACCCAGTACTTC. Its translation is CASSFRSSLGETQYF. The chain couples TRBV7-2 to TRBJ2-5, with D unclear. The germline V gene encodes CDR1 SGHTA and CDR2 FQGNSA. Trimming cost V 3 bases and J 5 bases, with 16 bases left between them. The CDR3 is made up of 15 amino acids.

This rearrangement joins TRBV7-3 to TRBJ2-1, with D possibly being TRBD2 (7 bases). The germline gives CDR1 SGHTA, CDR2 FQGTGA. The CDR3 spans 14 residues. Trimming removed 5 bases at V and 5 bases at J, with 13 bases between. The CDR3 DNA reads TGTGCCAGCAGCCCGGGGGGACAACACAATGAGCAGTTCTTC. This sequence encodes CASSPGGQHNEQFF. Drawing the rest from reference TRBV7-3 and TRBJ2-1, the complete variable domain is GAGVSQTPSNKVTEKGKYVELRCDPISGHTALYWYRQSLGQGPEFLIYFQGTGAADDSGLPNDRFFAVRPEGSVSTLKIQRTERGDSAVYLCASSPGGQHNEQFFGPGTRLTVL.

The CDR3 protein is CASSLMYGNTEAFF. In DNA form, the CDR3 reads TGTGCCAGCAGCTTAATGTATGGGAACACTGAAGCTTTCTTT. This chain uses TRBV7-2 with TRBJ1-1; D gene ambiguous. V was pared by 2 bases and J by 1 base, with 8 bases between. Germline V gene data show CDR1 as SGHTA and CDR2 as FQGNSA. The CDR3 spans 14 residues.

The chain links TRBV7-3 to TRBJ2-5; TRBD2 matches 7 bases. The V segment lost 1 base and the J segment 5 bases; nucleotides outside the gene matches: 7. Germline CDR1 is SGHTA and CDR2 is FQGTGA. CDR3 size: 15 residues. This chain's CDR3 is CASSLSSGRGETQYF. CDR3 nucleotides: TGTGCCAGCAGCTTAAGTAGCGGGCGGGGGGAGACCCAGTACTTC.

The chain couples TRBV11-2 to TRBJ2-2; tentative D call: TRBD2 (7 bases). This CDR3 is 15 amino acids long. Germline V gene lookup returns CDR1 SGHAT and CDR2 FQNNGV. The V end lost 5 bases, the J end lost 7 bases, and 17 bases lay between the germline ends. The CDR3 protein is CASSLLRGGSGELFF. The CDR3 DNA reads TGTGCCAGCAGCCTTTTGAGGGGGGGCAGCGGGGAGCTGTTTTTT.

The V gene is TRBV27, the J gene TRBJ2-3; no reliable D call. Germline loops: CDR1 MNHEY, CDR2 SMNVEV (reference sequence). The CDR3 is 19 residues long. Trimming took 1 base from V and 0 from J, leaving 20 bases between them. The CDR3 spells CASSLYGSRVRASTDTQYF. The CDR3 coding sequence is TGTGCCAGCAGTTTATATGGTAGCCGAGTACGGGCTAGCACAGATACGCAGTATTTT.

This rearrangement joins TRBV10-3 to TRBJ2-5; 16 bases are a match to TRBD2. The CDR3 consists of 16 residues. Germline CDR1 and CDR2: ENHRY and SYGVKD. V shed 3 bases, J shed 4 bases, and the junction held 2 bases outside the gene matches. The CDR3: CAISDGTSGRGETQYF. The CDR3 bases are TGTGCCATCAGTGACGGGACTAGCGGGAGGGGAGAGACCCAGTACTTC.

CDR3 protein: CASSEGGHTTQYF. DNA of the CDR3: TGTGCCAGCAGTGAAGGGGGCCACACTACGCAGTATTTT. This chain uses TRBV2 with TRBJ2-3; weak D call: TRBD1 (5 bases). This CDR3 has 13 residues. Trimming took off 1 base at V and 8 bases at J, with 10 bases between the two ends. Germline-derived CDR1 and CDR2 are SNHLY and FYNNEI. Based on the CDR3 plus reference TRBV2 and TRBJ2-3, the full variable domain is EPEVTQTPSHQVTQMGQEVILRCVPISNHLYFYWYRQILGQKVEFLVSFYNNEISEKSEIFDDQFSVERPDGSNFTLKIRSTKLEDSAMYFCASSEGGHTTQYFGPGTRLTVL.

The CDR3 nucleotides read TGTGCCAGCAGCGTAGACGGGACTAGCGGGATCGGTGAGCAGTTCTTC. Translated, it gives CASSVDGTSGIGEQFF. The rearrangement joins TRBV9 to TRBJ2-1; 13 bases line up with TRBD2. V trimming: 0 bases; J trimming: 9 bases; junction bases outside the gene matches: 6. The germline V gene has CDR1 SGDLS and CDR2 YYNGEE. The CDR3 is made up of 16 amino acids.

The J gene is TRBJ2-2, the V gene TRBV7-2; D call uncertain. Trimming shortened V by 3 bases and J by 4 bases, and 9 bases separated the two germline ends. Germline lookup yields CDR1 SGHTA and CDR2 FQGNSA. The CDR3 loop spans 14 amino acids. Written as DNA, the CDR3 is TGTGCCAGCAGCTTTAACTCGGGCACCGGGGAGCTGTTTTTT. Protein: CASSFNSGTGELFF.

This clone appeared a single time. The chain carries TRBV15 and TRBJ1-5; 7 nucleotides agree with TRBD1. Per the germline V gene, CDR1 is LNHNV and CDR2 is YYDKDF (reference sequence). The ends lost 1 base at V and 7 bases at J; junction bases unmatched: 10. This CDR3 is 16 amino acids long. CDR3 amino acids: CATSRGAGKGQQPQHF. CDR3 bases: TGTGCCACCAGCAGAGGGGCAGGGAAGGGACAGCAGCCCCAGCATTTT. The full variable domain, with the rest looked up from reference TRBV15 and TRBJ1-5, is DAMVIQNPRYQVTQFGKPVTLSCSQTLNHNVMYWYQQKSSQAPKLLFHYYDKDFNNEADTPDNFQSRRPNTSFCFLDIRSPGLGDTAMYLCATSRGAGKGQQPQHFGDGTRLSIL.

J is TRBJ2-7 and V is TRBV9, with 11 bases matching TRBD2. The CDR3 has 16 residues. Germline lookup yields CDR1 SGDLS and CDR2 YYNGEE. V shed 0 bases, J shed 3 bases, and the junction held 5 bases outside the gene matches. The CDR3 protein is CASSVGSSGRDYEQYF. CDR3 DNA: TGTGCCAGCAGCGTAGGAAGTAGCGGGAGGGACTACGAGCAGTACTTC.

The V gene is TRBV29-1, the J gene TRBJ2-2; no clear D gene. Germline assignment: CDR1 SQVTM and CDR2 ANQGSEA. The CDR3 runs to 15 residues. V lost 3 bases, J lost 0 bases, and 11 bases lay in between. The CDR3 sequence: CSVEGSYTNTGELFF. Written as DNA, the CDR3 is TGCAGCGTTGAGGGCAGCTATACGAACACCGGGGAGCTGTTTTTT.

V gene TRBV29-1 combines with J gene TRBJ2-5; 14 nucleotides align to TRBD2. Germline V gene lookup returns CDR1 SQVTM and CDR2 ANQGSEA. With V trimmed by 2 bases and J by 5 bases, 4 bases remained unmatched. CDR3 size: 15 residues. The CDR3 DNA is TGCAGCGTTGAACCGACTAGCGGGAGGGCTGAGACCCAGTACTTC. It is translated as CSVEPTSGRAETQYF.

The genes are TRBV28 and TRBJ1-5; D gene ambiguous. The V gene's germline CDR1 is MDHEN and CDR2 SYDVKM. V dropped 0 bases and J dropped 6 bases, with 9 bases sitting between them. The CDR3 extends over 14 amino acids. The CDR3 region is CASSLWDVRQPQHF. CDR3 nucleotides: TGTGCCAGCAGTTTATGGGACGTACGTCAGCCCCAGCATTTT. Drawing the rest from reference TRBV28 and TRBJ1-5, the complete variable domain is DVKVTQSSRYLVKRTGEKVFLECVQDMDHENMFWYRQDPGLGLRLIYFSYDVKMKEKGDIPEGYSVSREKKERFSLILESASTNQTSMYLCASSLWDVRQPQHFGDGTRLSIL.

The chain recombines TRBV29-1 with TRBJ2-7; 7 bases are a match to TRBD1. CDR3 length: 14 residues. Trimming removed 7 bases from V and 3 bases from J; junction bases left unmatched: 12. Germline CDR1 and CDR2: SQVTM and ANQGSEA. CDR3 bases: TGCAGCGAATATCCCGGGACAGCGTTCTACGAGCAGTACTTC. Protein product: CSEYPGTAFYEQYF.

The CDR3 region is CASRLEEGYGYTF. CDR3 bases: TGTGCCAGCAGACTCGAGGAGGGCTATGGCTACACCTTC. The rearrangement uses TRBV6-1 and TRBJ1-2; D is unresolved. Deletions cut 6 bases from V and 4 bases from J, with 12 bases between. This CDR3 has 13 residues. The germline CDR1 and CDR2 sequences are MNHNS and SASEGT.

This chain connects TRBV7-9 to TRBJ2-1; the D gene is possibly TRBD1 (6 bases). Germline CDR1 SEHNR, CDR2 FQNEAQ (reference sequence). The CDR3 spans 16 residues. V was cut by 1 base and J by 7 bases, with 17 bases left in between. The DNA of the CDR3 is TGTGCCAGCAGCTTAGATTGGCAGGGGAAAGGGAATGAGCAGTTCTTC. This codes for CASSLDWQGKGNEQFF.

Here the CDR3 DNA reads TGTGCCAGTACCGAGACAGGGGCTAACTATGGCTACACCTTC. The encoded protein is CASTETGANYGYTF. V is TRBV19 and J is TRBJ1-2; 8 bases fit TRBD1. The V gene's germline CDR1 is LNHDA and CDR2 SQIVND (reference sequence). The CDR3 contains 14 residues. With V trimmed by 7 bases and J by 0 bases, 4 bases remained unmatched. The full variable domain, rest sourced from reference TRBV19 and TRBJ1-2, is DGGITQSPKYLFRKEGQNVTLSCEQNLNHDAMYWYRQDPGQGLRLIYYSQIVNDFQKGDIAEGYSVSREKKESFPLTVTSAQKNPTAFYLCASTETGANYGYTFGSGTRLTVV.

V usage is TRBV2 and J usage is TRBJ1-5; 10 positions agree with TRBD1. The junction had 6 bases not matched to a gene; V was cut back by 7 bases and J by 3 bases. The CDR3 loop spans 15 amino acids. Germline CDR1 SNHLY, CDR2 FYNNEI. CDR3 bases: TGTGCCAGCAAAGCCGGGACAGGGGCCAATCAGCCCCAGCATTTT. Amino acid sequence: CASKAGTGANQPQHF.

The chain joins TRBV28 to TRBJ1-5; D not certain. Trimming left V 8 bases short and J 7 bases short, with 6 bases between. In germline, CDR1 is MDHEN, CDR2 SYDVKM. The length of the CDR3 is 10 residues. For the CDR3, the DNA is TGTGCCAGCGCGGGCCAGCCCCAGCATTTT. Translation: CASAGQPQHF.